Detailed here is one T cell receptor beta chain. The ends were cut back, 0 bases at V and 8 bases at J, with 10 bases in the middle. There are 12 residues in the CDR3. Germline CDR1 reads SQVTM; CDR2 reads ANQGSEA. The data were obtained in a study of blood T cell repertoires in COVID-19. For the study at large: Samples taken during acute and convalescent COVID-19 were collected in the United States, Italy and Spain.

Repertoires were generated with immunoSEQ multiplex PCR, while TCRdb's copy carries only in-frame clones and drops some. The sample lists 170,000 or so clones; approximately 85% were seen once. Clinical history as reported by participants underpinned cohort assignment. Recovered participants had two consecutive negative NP/OP PCR tests, healthcare professional clearance, or symptom resolution. V is TRBV29-1 and J is TRBJ1-2, with D unclear. This sequence was found in a middle-aged man who had recovered from COVID-19. Sequencing was done on a sample of PBMCs or T cells enriched from blood (not recorded which). CDR3 region: CSVEDPGWGYTF. The CDR3 DNA follows: TGCAGCGTTGAAGACCCCGGGTGGGGCTACACCTTC.